The 23 T cell receptor beta chains reported below all come from one sample, sequenced in a study of blood T cell repertoires in COVID-19. Sequenced by immunoSEQ multiplex PCR; TCRdb stores in-frame clones only, minus some. The sample holds 250,000 or so clones, approximately 85% seen once. The sequenced material came from PBMCs or T cells enriched from blood (not recorded which). These receptors all stem from a woman in her forties or fifties who had been exposed to COVID-19.

The gene calls are TRBV4-3 and TRBJ2-1; TRBD1 is a possible D gene (5 bases). Germline V gene lookup returns CDR1 LGHNA and CDR2 YSLEER. The CDR3 runs 14 residues. Trimming left V 1 base short and J 6 bases short, with 10 bases between. CDR3 sequence: CASSQVAQGNEQFF. The CDR3 coding sequence is TGCGCCAGCAGCCAAGTCGCTCAGGGCAATGAGCAGTTCTTC.

The J gene is TRBJ2-2, the V gene TRBV9, with D unresolved. The ends were cut back, 0 bases at V and 6 bases at J, with 6 bases in the middle. CDR1 and CDR2 from the germline V gene are SGDLS and YYNGEE. The CDR3 has 13 amino acids. The CDR3 here is CASSVAFSGELFF. DNA of the CDR3: TGTGCCAGCAGCGTAGCGTTCTCCGGGGAGCTGTTTTTT.

The chain joins TRBV6-1 to TRBJ1-3; D call uncertain. The CDR3 is 15 residues long. Germline V gene lookup returns CDR1 MNHNS and CDR2 SASEGT. V was cut by 1 base and J by 0 bases, with 7 bases left in between. The CDR3: CASSEGADSGNTIYF. CDR3 coding DNA: TGTGCCAGCAGTGAAGGCGCGGACTCTGGAAACACCATATATTTT.

The chain has TRBV7-6 and TRBJ1-1; possibly TRBD1 for D (5 bases). Per the germline V gene, CDR1 is SGHVS and CDR2 is FNYEAQ. The CDR3 length is 15 residues. Deletions cut 0 bases from V and 3 bases from J, with 11 bases between. CDR3 sequence reads: CASSLAAGRDTEAFF. CDR3 nucleotide sequence: TGTGCCAGCAGCTTAGCGGCAGGGAGGGACACTGAAGCTTTCTTT.

This chain links TRBV29-1 with TRBJ1-1; tentative D call: TRBD1 (6 bases). Between the trimmed V and J ends, which lost 7 bases and 4 bases, there was a span of 16 bases. The CDR3 runs 13 residues. Germline V lookup: CDR1 SQVTM, CDR2 ANQGSEA. The CDR3 here is CSATRVQGTEAFF. As DNA, the CDR3 is TGCAGCGCCACGAGGGTACAGGGCACTGAAGCTTTCTTT.

This clone was detected only once. The chain employs TRBV5-4 and TRBJ2-3, with D perhaps matching TRBD2 (6 bases). V dropped 2 bases and J dropped 3 bases, with 16 bases sitting between them. CDR3 length: 16 amino acids. Germline CDR1 reads SGHNT; CDR2 reads YYREEE (reference sequence). CDR3 sequence (DNA): TGTGCCAGCAGCTTACAGGTCCCGGGGGATACAGATACGCAGTATTTT. Translation gives CASSLQVPGDTDTQYF. Full variable domain (remainder filled in from reference TRBV5-4 and TRBJ2-3): ETGVTQSPTHLIKTRGQQVTLRCSSQSGHNTVSWYQQALGQGPQFIFQYYREEENGRGNFPPRFSGLQFPNYSSELNVNALELDDSALYLCASSLQVPGDTDTQYFGPGTRLTVL.

Comment on this clone: This sample also contains other DNA sequences that code for the same CDR3. Here the CDR3 DNA reads TGTGCCACCAGCGGGGGGGGCAATCAGCCCCAGCATTTT. It yields the protein CATSGGGNQPQHF. The V gene is TRBV15, the J gene TRBJ1-5, with D maybe TRBD1 (5 bases). Germline V gene lookup returns CDR1 LNHNV and CDR2 YYDKDF (reference sequence). The CDR3 consists of 13 residues. Trimming removed 5 bases at V and 2 bases at J, with 7 bases between.

This clone was picked up one time. The chain recombines TRBV6-2 or TRBV6-3 with TRBJ1-6; TRBD1 might be the D (6 bases). V lost 6 bases, J lost 9 bases, and 21 bases lay in between. The CDR3 length is 16 residues. Germline V gives CDR1 MNHEY, CDR2 SVGEGT. DNA of the CDR3: TGTGCCAGCAGCTTCCAGACAGGCGGTCAAGGTTCACCCCTCCACTTT. It codes for CASSFQTGGQGSPLHF.

The rearrangement joins TRBV24-1 to TRBJ2-7; D is possibly TRBD1 (6 bases). The germline V gene has CDR1 KGHDR and CDR2 SFDVKD. The V and J ends lost 9 bases and 4 bases respectively, with 12 bases between them. There are 12 residues in the CDR3. CDR3 nucleotides: TGTGCCACCCACCGGACAGCTTACGAGCAGTACTTC. Encoded protein: CATHRTAYEQYF.

The rearrangement uses TRBV28 and TRBJ1-4; no firm D call. The CDR3 loop spans 15 amino acids. The germline V and J ends were trimmed by 5 bases and 5 bases, with 15 bases remaining between them. Germline lookup yields CDR1 MDHEN and CDR2 SYDVKM. The CDR3: CASSLPMTGNEKLFF. The CDR3 region has the DNA TGTGCCAGCAGTCTCCCTATGACTGGGAATGAAAAACTGTTTTTT.

The chain employs TRBV6-5 and TRBJ2-1, with a possible D match to TRBD1 (5 bases). Germline V CDR1 and CDR2: MNHEY, SVGAGI. Trimming cost V 7 bases and J 2 bases, with 15 bases left between them. This CDR3 has 15 amino acids. The CDR3 DNA sequence: TGTGCCAGCATGGTAGGGGTTGGCCCCTACAATGAGCAGTTCTTC. It is translated as CASMVGVGPYNEQFF.

This clone came up a few times. The chain recombines TRBV3-1 (or the pseudogene TRBV3-2) with TRBJ2-5, with D tentatively TRBD2 (6 bases). Per the germline V gene, CDR1 is LGHDT and CDR2 is YNNKEL (reference sequence). V gave up 5 bases and J gave up 5 bases, with 15 bases separating them. The CDR3 covers 14 residues. CDR3 nucleotide sequence: TGTGCCAGCAGCTCTTCAACTAGCTGGGAGACCCAGTACTTC. Translated, it gives CASSSSTSWETQYF.

Comment on this clone: This sample also contains other DNA sequences that code for the same CDR3. The chain links TRBV9 to TRBJ1-3, with D possibly matching TRBD1 (5 bases). Germline-derived CDR1 and CDR2 are SGDLS and YYNGEE. The CDR3 length is 14 residues. V was trimmed by 2 bases and J by 2 bases, leaving 8 bases between them. The CDR3 DNA is TGTGCCAGCAGCGTGGGAGGGGCTGGAAACACCATATATTTT. It is translated as CASSVGGAGNTIYF.

The chain links TRBV10-3 to TRBJ2-3; 8 bases are shared with TRBD2. This CDR3 comprises 17 residues. With 0 bases clipped from V and 0 bases from J, the junction kept 5 bases outside the gene matches. Germline V gene data show CDR1 as ENHRY and CDR2 as SYGVKD. CDR3 DNA sequence: TGTGCCATCAGTGAGTCTAGTAGCGGGGCTAGCACAGATACGCAGTATTTT. Its translation: CAISESSSGASTDTQYF.

The CDR3 coding sequence is TGCGCCAGCAGCTCGGACAGTTATGGCTACACCTTC. Its protein is CASSSDSYGYTF. The chain combines TRBV5-1 with TRBJ1-2; D possibly corresponds to TRBD1 (6 bases). Germline loops: CDR1 SGHRS, CDR2 YFSETQ. This CDR3 is 12 amino acids long. V lost 3 bases and J 5 bases, leaving 8 bases between the germline ends.

The chain is built from TRBV28 and TRBJ2-7; the D gene is possibly TRBD1 (6 bases). The germline V gene encodes CDR1 MDHEN and CDR2 SYDVKM. The CDR3 covers 14 residues. Trimming removed 7 bases from V and 3 bases from J, with 16 bases in between. The CDR3 DNA sequence: TGTGCCAGCACCGACAGGCTTCGGGGCTACGAGCAGTACTTC. Translating gives CASTDRLRGYEQYF.

The J gene is TRBJ1-5, the V gene TRBV28, with a possible D match to TRBD1 (5 bases). This CDR3 comprises 13 residues. Germline assignment: CDR1 MDHEN and CDR2 SYDVKM. Trimming took off 5 bases at V and 16 bases at J, with 21 bases between the two ends. CDR3 in amino acids: CASSPSRRGRCHF. The CDR3 DNA reads TGTGCCAGCAGTCCTTCGCGGAGGGGCCGCTGTCATTTT. Looking up the rest from reference TRBV28 and TRBJ1-5 gives the full variable domain: DVKVTQSSRYLVKRTGEKVFLECVQDMDHENMFWYRQDPGLGLRLIYFSYDVKMKEKGDIPEGYSVSREKKERFSLILESASTNQTSMYLCASSPSRRGRCHFGDGTRLSIL.

The CDR3 spells CASSGAGLAGHNEQFF. CDR3 DNA sequence: TGTGCCAGTAGTGGGGCCGGACTAGCGGGGCACAATGAGCAGTTCTTC. The J gene is TRBJ2-1, the V gene TRBV19; 12 bases fit TRBD2. The CDR3 is 16 amino acids. The V and J ends lost 5 bases and 5 bases, in that order; junction bases with no gene match: 7. Germline CDR1 LNHDA, CDR2 SQIVND (reference sequence).

On this clone: Other DNA sequences within the sample encode an identical CDR3. The chain links TRBV6-4 to TRBJ2-1; TRBD2 matches 10 bases. Trimming cost V 4 bases and J 7 bases; bases outside gene matches: 4. CDR1 and CDR2 (germline): MRHNA, SNTAGT. This CDR3 spans 14 amino acids. This CDR3 reads CASSVERGGNEQFF. CDR3 nucleotide sequence: TGTGCCAGCAGTGTGGAGCGGGGGGGGAATGAGCAGTTCTTC.

The chain carries TRBV12-3 or TRBV12-4 and TRBJ2-2; 7 bases are a match to TRBD1. The V and J ends lost 2 bases and 7 bases, in that order; junction bases with no gene match: 1. The CDR3 loop spans 13 amino acids. CDR3 sequence: CASSLRDSGELFF. CDR3 coding DNA: TGTGCCAGCAGTTTAAGGGACAGCGGGGAGCTGTTTTTT.

V usage is TRBV28 and J usage is TRBJ2-3, with 9 positions matching TRBD1. Per germline, CDR1 MDHEN and CDR2 SYDVKM. The CDR3 loop spans 15 amino acids. Losses at the gene ends were 8 bases for V and 1 base for J; bases not matched to a gene: 7. The CDR3 spells CASCFRDRGTDTQYF. CDR3 coding DNA: TGTGCCAGCTGCTTCCGGGACAGGGGCACAGATACGCAGTATTTT.

The chain recombines TRBV6-5 with TRBJ1-3, with D uncertain. The CDR3 extends over 13 amino acids. Trimming removed 6 bases at V and 0 bases at J, with 6 bases between. From germline, CDR1 is MNHEY and CDR2 SVGAGI. CDR3 nucleotide sequence: TGTGCCAGCAGGTTCAACTCTGGAAACACCATATATTTT. The encoded protein is CASRFNSGNTIYF.

The chain carries TRBV19 and TRBJ2-1; a possible D gene is TRBD1 (5 bases). The length of the CDR3 is 17 residues. Germline V gene data show CDR1 as LNHDA and CDR2 as SQIVND (reference sequence). The ends were cut back, 4 bases at V and 6 bases at J, with 22 bases in the middle. The CDR3 DNA reads as TGTGCCAGTAGTAAGGGGCCCCGGACCGCTATTTTCAATGAGCAGTTCTTC. Protein sequence: CASSKGPRTAIFNEQFF.